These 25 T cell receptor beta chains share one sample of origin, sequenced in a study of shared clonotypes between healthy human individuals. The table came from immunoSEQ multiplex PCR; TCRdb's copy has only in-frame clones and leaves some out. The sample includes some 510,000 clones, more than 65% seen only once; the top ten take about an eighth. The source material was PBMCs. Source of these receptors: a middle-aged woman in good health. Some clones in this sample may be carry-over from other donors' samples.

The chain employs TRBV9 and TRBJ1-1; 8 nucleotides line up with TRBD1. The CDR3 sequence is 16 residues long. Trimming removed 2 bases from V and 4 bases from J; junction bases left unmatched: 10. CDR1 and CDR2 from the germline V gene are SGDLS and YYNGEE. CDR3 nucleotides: TGTGCCAGCAGCGTGGCAGGGGGCTTTCCCATCACTGAAGCTTTCTTT. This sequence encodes CASSVAGGFPITEAFF.

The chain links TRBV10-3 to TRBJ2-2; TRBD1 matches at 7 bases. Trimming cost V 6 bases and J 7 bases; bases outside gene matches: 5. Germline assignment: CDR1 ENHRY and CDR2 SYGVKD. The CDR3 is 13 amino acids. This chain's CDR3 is CAIRDRVDGELFF. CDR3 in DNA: TGTGCCATCAGAGACAGGGTAGACGGGGAGCTGTTTTTT.

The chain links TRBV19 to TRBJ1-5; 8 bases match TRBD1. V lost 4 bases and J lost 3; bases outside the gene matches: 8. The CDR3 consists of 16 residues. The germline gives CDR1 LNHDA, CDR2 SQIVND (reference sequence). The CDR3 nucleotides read TGTGCCAGTAGTAAACCGGGACAGGTTTCCAATCAGCCCCAGCATTTT. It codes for CASSKPGQVSNQPQHF.

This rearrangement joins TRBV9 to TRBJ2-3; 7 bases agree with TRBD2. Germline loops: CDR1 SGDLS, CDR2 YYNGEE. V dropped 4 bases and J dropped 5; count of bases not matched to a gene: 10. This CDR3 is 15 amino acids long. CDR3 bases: TGTGCCAGCAGCCGACTAGCTGATATGAGAGATACGCAGTATTTT. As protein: CASSRLADMRDTQYF.

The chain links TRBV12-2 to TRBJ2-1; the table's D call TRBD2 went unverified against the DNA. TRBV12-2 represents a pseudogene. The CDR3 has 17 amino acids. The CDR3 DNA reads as TGTGCAAGTCGCTTTATAGCCGGGACTAGCCGAAACAATGAGCAGTTCTTC. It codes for CASRFIAGTSRNNEQFF.

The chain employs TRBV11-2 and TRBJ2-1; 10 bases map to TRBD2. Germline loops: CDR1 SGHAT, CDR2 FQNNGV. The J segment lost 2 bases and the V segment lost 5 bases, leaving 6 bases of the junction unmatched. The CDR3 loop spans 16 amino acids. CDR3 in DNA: TGTGCCAGCAGCCTCAGAGCGGGAGGGCCCTACAATGAGCAGTTCTTC. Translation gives CASSLRAGGPYNEQFF.

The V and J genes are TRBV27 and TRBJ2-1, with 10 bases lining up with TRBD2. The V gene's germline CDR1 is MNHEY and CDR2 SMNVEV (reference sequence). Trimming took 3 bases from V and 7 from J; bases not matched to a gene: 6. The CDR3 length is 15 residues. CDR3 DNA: TGTGCCAGCAGTTTGGCTAGCGGGAGTGTTAATGAGCAGTTCTTC. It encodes CASSLASGSVNEQFF.

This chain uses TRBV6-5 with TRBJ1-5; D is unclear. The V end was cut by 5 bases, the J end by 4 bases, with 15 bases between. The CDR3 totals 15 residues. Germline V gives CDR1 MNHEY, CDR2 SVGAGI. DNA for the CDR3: TGTGCCAGCAGTCCTTCGGTGGGAAAGAATCAGCCCCAGCATTTT. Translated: CASSPSVGKNQPQHF.

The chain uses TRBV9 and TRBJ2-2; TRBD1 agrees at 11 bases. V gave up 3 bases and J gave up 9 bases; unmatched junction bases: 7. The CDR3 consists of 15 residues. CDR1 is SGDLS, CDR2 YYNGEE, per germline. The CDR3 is CASSGRTGGRWELFF. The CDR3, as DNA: TGTGCCAGCAGCGGAAGGACAGGGGGCAGGTGGGAGCTGTTTTTT.

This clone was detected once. The CDR3 sequence: CATRQGFGDQPQHF. The CDR3 DNA follows: TGTGCCACCCGTCAGGGGTTCGGAGATCAGCCCCAGCATTTT. The chain employs TRBV10-3 and TRBJ1-5; tentatively, D is TRBD1 (6 bases). The CDR3 has 14 amino acids. Germline V CDR1 and CDR2: ENHRY, SYGVKD. Trimming took off 10 bases at V and 5 bases at J, with 18 bases between the two ends.

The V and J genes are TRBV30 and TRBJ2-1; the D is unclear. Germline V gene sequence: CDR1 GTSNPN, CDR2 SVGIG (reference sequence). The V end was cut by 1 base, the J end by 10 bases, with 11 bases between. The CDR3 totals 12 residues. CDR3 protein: CAWSATVEEQFF. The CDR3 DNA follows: TGTGCCTGGAGTGCGACCGTCGAAGAGCAGTTCTTC.

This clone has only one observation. CDR3 amino acids: CASSLRGGEQYF. Here the CDR3 DNA reads TGTGCCAGCAGCTTAAGGGGGGGAGAGCAGTACTTC. The chain is built from TRBV7-8 and TRBJ2-7, with D possibly being TRBD2 (7 bases). V shed 2 bases and J shed 7 bases, with 9 bases lying between them. The CDR3 length is 12 residues. Germline CDR1 SGHVS, CDR2 FQNEAQ. The full variable domain, rest sourced from reference TRBV7-8 and TRBJ2-7, is GAGVSQSPRYKVAKRGQDVALRCDPISGHVSLFWYQQALGQGPEFLTYFQNEAQLDKSGLPSDRFFAERPEGSVSTLKIQRTQQEDSAVYLCASSLRGGEQYFGPGTRLTVT.

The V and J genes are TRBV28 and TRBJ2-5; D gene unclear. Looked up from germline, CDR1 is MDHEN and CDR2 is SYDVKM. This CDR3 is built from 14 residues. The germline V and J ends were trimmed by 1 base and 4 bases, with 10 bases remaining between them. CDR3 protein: CASSLLGVGETQYF. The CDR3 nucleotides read TGTGCCAGCAGTTTATTAGGAGTGGGAGAGACCCAGTACTTC.

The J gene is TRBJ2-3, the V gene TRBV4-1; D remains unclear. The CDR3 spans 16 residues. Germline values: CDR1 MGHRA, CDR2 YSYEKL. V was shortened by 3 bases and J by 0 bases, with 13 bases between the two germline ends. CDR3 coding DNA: TGCGCCAGCAGCCACGGCAGGTCGCCCAGCACAGATACGCAGTATTTT. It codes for CASSHGRSPSTDTQYF.

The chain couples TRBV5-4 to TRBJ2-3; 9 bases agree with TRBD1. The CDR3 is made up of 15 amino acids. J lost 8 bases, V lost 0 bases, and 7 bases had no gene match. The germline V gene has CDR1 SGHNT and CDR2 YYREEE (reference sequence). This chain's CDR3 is CASSLGTGVGSTQYF. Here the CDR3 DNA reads TGTGCCAGCAGCTTGGGGACAGGGGTTGGTAGTACGCAGTATTTT.

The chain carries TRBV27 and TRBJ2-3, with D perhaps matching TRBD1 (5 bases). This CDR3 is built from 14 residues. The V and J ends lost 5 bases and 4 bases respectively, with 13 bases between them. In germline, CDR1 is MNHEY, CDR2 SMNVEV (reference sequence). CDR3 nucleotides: TGTGCCAGCAGTGCGCAGGGTGTCGCAGATACGCAGTATTTT. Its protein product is CASSAQGVADTQYF.

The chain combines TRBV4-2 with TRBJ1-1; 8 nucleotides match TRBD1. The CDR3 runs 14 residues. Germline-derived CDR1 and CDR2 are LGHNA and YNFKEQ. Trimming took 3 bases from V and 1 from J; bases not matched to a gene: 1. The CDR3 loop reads CASSHGQGNTEAFF. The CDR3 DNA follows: TGTGCCAGCAGCCACGGACAGGGGAACACTGAAGCTTTCTTT.

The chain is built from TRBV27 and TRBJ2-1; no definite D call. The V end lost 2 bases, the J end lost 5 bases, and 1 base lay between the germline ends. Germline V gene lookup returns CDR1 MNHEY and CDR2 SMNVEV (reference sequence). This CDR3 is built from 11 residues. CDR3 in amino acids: CASSLNNEQFF. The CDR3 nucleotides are TGTGCCAGCAGTTTAAACAATGAGCAGTTCTTC.

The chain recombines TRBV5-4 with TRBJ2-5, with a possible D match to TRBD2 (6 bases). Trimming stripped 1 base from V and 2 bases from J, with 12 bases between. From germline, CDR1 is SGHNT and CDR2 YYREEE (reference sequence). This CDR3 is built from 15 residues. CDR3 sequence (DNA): TGTGCCAGCAGCTTGACCGGGGGTGTACAAGAGACCCAGTACTTC. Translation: CASSLTGGVQETQYF.

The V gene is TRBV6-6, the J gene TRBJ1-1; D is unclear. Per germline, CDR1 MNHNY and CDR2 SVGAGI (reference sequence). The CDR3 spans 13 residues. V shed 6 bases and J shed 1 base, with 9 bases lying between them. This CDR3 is CASSQMENTEAFF. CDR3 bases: TGTGCCAGCAGCCAGATGGAGAACACTGAAGCTTTCTTT.

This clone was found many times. CDR3 DNA: TGTGCCAGCAGCCCACCAGGTGTCCAAGAGACCCAGTACTTC. Encoded protein: CASSPPGVQETQYF. This rearrangement joins TRBV7-2 to TRBJ2-5, with D unclear. Germline CDR1 and CDR2: SGHTA and FQGNSA. Trimming took 5 bases from V and 1 from J, leaving 11 bases between them. The length of the CDR3 is 14 residues.

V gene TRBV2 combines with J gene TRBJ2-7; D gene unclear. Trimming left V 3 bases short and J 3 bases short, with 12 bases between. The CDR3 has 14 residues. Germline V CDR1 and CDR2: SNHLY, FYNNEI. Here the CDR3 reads CASSDLKRRYEQYF. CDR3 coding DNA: TGTGCCAGCAGTGATCTGAAACGTCGCTACGAGCAGTACTTC.

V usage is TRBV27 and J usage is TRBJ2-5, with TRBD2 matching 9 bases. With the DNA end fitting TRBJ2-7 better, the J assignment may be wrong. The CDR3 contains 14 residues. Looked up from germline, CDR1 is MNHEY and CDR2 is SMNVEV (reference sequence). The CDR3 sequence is CASRLAGAPYEQYF. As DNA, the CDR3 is TGTGCCAGCAGGTTAGCGGGGGCTCCCTACGAGCAGTACTTC.

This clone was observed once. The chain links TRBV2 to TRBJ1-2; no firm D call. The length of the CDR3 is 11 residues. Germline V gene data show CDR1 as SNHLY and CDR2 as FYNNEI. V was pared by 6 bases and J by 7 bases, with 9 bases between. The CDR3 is CASRGGVGYTF. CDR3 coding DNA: TGTGCCAGCAGGGGTGGGGTTGGCTACACCTTC.

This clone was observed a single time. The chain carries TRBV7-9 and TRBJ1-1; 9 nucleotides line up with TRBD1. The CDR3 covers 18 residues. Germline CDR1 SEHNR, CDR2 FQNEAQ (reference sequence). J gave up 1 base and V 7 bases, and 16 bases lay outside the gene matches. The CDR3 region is CASTPDRGGLYGNTEAFF. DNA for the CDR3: TGTGCCAGCACCCCGGACAGGGGAGGGCTGTATGGGAACACTGAAGCTTTCTTT.